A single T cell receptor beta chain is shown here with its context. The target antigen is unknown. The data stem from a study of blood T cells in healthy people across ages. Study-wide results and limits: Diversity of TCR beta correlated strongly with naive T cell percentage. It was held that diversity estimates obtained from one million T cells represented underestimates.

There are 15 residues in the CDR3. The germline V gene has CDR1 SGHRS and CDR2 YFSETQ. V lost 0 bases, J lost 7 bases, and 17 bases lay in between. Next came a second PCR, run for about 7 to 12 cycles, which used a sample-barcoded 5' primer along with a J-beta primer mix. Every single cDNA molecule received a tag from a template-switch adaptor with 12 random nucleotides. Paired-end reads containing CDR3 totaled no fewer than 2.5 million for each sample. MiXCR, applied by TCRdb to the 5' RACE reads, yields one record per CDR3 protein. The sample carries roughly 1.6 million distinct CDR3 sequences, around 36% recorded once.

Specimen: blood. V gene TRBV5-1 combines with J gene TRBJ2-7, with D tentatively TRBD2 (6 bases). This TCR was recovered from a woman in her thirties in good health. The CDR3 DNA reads TGCGCCAGCAGCTTGGTCTTTTCGGGAGCGGAGGAGCAGTACTTC. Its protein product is CASSLVFSGAEEQYF.